Relative to its sample, the clone carrying this T cell receptor beta chain is medium-sized. Its target is unknown. No treatment of any kind had been given to any patient before thyroid surgery. Germline CDR1 MNHNS, CDR2 SASEGT. The CDR3 consists of 11 residues. The ends were cut back, 8 bases at V and 4 bases at J, with 8 bases in the middle. These data come from a study of metastatic and nonmetastatic thyroid tumors. Study as a whole: Thyroid patients, malignant and benign, had repertoires compared across blood and tumor or nodule tissue. Study findings and constraints: The reported finding was significantly higher TCR beta diversity in malignant thyroid tumors relative to benign nodules, in blood and tumor.

Original analysis: The authors used CDR3 differences across clinicopathological groups to build a distant-metastasis classifier for papillary thyroid cancer. TCRdb reassembled clones from the PCR reads with MiXCR. TCRdb, not the original authors, processed these V and J calls. The sample has approximately 20,000 clones; roughly 36% are singletons. This rearrangement joins TRBV6-1 to TRBJ1-2; D call uncertain. Sequencing used tumor tissue. The sequence was obtained from a male donor with papillary thyroid cancer or a benign thyroid nodule (not recorded which). Some clones in this sample may be carry-over from other donors' samples. The CDR3 region is CASGPGYGYTF. In DNA form, the CDR3 reads TGTGCCAGCGGCCCTGGCTATGGCTACACCTTC.